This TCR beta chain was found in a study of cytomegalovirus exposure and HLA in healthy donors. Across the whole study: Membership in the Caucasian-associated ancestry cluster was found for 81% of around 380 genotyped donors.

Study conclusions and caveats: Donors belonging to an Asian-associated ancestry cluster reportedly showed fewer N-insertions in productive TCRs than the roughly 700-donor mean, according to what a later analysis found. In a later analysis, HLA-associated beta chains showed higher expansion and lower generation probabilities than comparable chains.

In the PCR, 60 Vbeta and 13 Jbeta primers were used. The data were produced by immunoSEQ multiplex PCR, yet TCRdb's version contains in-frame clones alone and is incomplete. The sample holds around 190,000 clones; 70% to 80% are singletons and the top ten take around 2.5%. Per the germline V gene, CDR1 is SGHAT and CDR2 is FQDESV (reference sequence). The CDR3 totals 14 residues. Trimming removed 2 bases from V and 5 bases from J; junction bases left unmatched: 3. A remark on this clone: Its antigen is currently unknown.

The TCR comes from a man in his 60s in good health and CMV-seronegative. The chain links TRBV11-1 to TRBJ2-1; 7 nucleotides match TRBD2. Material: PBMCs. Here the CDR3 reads CASSLSGVNNEQFF. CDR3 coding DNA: TGTGCCAGCAGCTTAAGCGGGGTGAACAATGAGCAGTTCTTC.